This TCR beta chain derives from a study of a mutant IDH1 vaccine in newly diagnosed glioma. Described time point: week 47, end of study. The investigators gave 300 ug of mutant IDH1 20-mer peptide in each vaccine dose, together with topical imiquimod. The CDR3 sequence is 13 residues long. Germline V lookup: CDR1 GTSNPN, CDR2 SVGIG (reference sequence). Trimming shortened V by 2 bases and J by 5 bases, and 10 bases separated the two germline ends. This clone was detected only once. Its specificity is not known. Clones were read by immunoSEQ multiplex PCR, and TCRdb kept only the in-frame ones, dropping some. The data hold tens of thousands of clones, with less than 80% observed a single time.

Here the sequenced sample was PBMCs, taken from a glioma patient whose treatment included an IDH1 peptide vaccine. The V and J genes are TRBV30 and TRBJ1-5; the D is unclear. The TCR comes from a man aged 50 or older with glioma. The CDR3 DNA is TGTGCCTGGAGTAAGGGATCTGATCAGCCCCAGCATTTT. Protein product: CAWSKGSDQPQHF.